This entry concerns a single T cell receptor (beta chain). The antigen is undetermined. The entry originates in a study of cytomegalovirus exposure and HLA in healthy donors. Turning to the study itself: Findings of an earlier analysis included about 100 million unique TCR beta sequences from 180 million or so T cells. Study-level points and caveats: Most of the TCR beta V segments (in an earlier analysis) were productive either about 87% or about 30% of the time.

Per the germline V gene, CDR1 is MDHEN and CDR2 is SYDVKM. CDR3 length equals 12 residues. V lost 6 bases, J lost 4 bases, and 7 bases lay in between. The PCR ran on 60 Vbeta and 13 Jbeta primers. The assay was immunoSEQ multiplex PCR, and TCRdb's table has in-frame clones only and misses some. The sample includes some 52,000 clones. This clonotype was sampled from a woman aged 55-69 years in good health and CMV-seropositive. Specimen: PBMCs. The rearrangement uses TRBV28 and TRBJ1-5; the D is unclear. The CDR3 bases are TGTGCCAGCAGCCCGGGAAATCAGCCCCAGCATTTT. Protein product: CASSPGNQPQHF.